Shown below are 11 T cell receptor beta chains from a single sample sequenced in a study of T cell responses to AZD1222 COVID-19 vaccine (TCRdb year 2021). Libraries were prepared through the immunoSEQ multiplex PCR assay. Drawn from immuneACCESS, this table holds only the in-frame rearrangements with V and J called that TCRdb kept. Clones are partly lost; checked studies trace under half to an unresolved V gene and leave the rest unexplained. Counted in this sample were 210,000 or so clones; around 94% of them appeared once. The ten biggest clones cover around 1.7% of the sample. Per the publication, the time point label means: about 28 days (+/-7) after the second vaccine dose. The treatment or condition label for this specimen denotes: meningococcal conjugate vaccine given as trial control. This specimen was peripheral blood, taken 28 days after the second dose of the MenACWY control vaccine. Receptors were obtained from an adult who received the MenACWY meningococcal vaccine as a control.

The chain is built from TRBV6-5 and TRBJ2-3; D is unresolved. Germline V CDR1 and CDR2: MNHEY, SVGAGI. This CDR3 region has 11 residues. V lost 7 bases and J lost 5, with 7 bases in between. The CDR3 sequence: CASIGGDTQYF. For the CDR3, the DNA is TGTGCCAGCATAGGCGGAGATACGCAGTATTTT.

This chain uses TRBV4-1 with TRBJ1-6; unclear D gene. Looked up from germline, CDR1 is MGHRA and CDR2 is YSYEKL. This CDR3 has 12 amino acids. V lost 2 bases and J 9 bases, leaving 5 bases between the germline ends. CDR3 protein: CASSQTGSPLHF. The CDR3 DNA sequence: TGCGCCAGCAGCCAAACCGGTTCACCCCTCCACTTT.

This sequence joins TRBV2 and TRBJ2-2, with 7 positions matching TRBD1. Germline assignment: CDR1 SNHLY and CDR2 FYNNEI. The CDR3 loop spans 13 amino acids. The V and J ends lost 8 bases and 4 bases, in that order; junction bases with no gene match: 4. The CDR3 sequence: CASDREVTGELFF. The CDR3 region has the DNA TGTGCCAGCGACAGGGAAGTCACCGGGGAGCTGTTTTTT.

J is TRBJ2-3 and V is TRBV19; D remains unclear. The CDR3 extends over 14 amino acids. Germline-derived CDR1 and CDR2 are LNHDA and SQIVND (reference sequence). The ends were cut back, 7 bases at V and 0 bases at J, with 11 bases in the middle. CDR3 bases: TGTGCCAGTACCCGGACGGTGAGCACAGATACGCAGTATTTT. It codes for CASTRTVSTDTQYF.

The J gene is TRBJ2-1, the V gene TRBV9; 8 nucleotides agree with TRBD2. The V gene end was trimmed by 4 bases and the J gene end by 8 bases; junction bases not matched to a gene: 11. The germline gives CDR1 SGDLS, CDR2 YYNGEE. This CDR3 is 15 amino acids long. The CDR3 protein is CASSPGGSGNHEQFF. CDR3 DNA: TGTGCCAGCAGCCCGGGGGGTAGCGGGAACCATGAGCAGTTCTTC.

The V gene is TRBV28, the J gene TRBJ1-2; D is unclear. CDR1 is MDHEN, CDR2 SYDVKM, per germline. This CDR3 spans 14 amino acids. V lost 6 bases and J 2 bases, leaving 13 bases between the germline ends. CDR3 in DNA: TGTGCCAGCAGCTTGTCCACACGAAACTATGGCTACACCTTC. It specifies CASSLSTRNYGYTF.

This clone was seen once. The genes are TRBV20-1 and TRBJ2-7; 9 bases agree with TRBD2. This CDR3 contains 14 residues. The junction had 9 bases not matched to a gene; V was cut back by 3 bases and J by 6 bases. The germline CDR1 and CDR2 sequences are DFQATT and SNEGSKA (reference sequence). The CDR3 DNA reads as TGCAGTGCTAGTCCGGGACTAGCATTCTTCGAGCAGTACTTC. This sequence encodes CSASPGLAFFEQYF.

This chain connects TRBV20-1 to TRBJ1-1, with D uncertain. Germline CDR1 is DFQATT and CDR2 is SNEGSKA (reference sequence). The CDR3 has 11 residues. Trimming shortened V by 2 bases and J by 11 bases, and 12 bases separated the two germline ends. The CDR3: CSARWEVRAFF. CDR3 nucleotides: TGCAGTGCTAGATGGGAGGTACGGGCTTTCTTT.

The chain combines TRBV28 with TRBJ2-5; 10 bases are a match to TRBD2. Germline V gene lookup returns CDR1 MDHEN and CDR2 SYDVKM. V dropped 1 base and J dropped 4; count of bases not matched to a gene: 9. The CDR3 is 17 residues long. The CDR3 sequence is CASSLLKLAGPGETQYF. Written as DNA, the CDR3 is TGTGCCAGCAGTTTATTGAAACTAGCGGGACCAGGAGAGACCCAGTACTTC.

The rearrangement joins TRBV13 to TRBJ2-3; D possibly corresponds to TRBD1 (6 bases). This CDR3 has 16 residues. The V end was cut by 4 bases, the J end by 1 base, with 15 bases between. The germline V gene has CDR1 PRHDT and CDR2 FYEKMQ (reference sequence). CDR3 in DNA: TGTGCCAGCAGCTCCCCCCAGGGGATGGGCACAGATACGCAGTATTTT. Translating it yields CASSSPQGMGTDTQYF.

This sequence joins TRBV28 and TRBJ2-7; the match to TRBD2 covers 7 bases. Germline CDR1 is MDHEN and CDR2 is SYDVKM. V was clipped by 7 bases and J by 0 bases; unmatched bases: 9. This CDR3 spans 15 amino acids. Here the CDR3 DNA reads TGTGCCAGCACTGGCGGGAGAGGAGGCTCCTACGAGCAGTACTTC. It specifies CASTGGRGGSYEQYF.